This TCR beta chain was profiled in a study of cytotoxic CD8 clonotypes in ibrutinib-treated CLL. CDR1 MNHGY and CDR2 SAAAGT come from the germline V gene. The V gene lost 3 bases and the J gene lost 0 bases, with 21 bases spanning the gap. There are 19 residues in the CDR3. For TCR beta libraries, about 2 micrograms of genomic DNA were obtained from cryopreserved PBMCs. Clones were read by immunoSEQ multiplex PCR, and TCRdb kept only the in-frame ones, dropping some. This table has 70,000 to 80,000 clones, more than 75% appearing once. The TCR comes from a human donor with chronic lymphocytic leukemia. The rearrangement links TRBV6-8 to TRBJ2-4; D possibly matches TRBD1 or TRBD2 (6 bases each). Sequences were derived from PBMCs, sampled at disease progression, from a patient treated with ibrutinib. The CDR3 reads CASSYGPCGTTLAKNIQYF. CDR3 sequence (DNA): TGTGCCAGCAGTTATGGCCCCTGCGGGACAACCCTAGCCAAAAACATTCAGTACTTC.